This TCR beta chain was captured in a study of T cell responses to AZD1222 COVID-19 vaccine. Study background: Second-dose intervals of approximately 4 or approximately 12 weeks were pooled.

This CDR3 has 13 residues. From germline, CDR1 is MGHRA and CDR2 YSYEKL. V was shortened by 4 bases and J by 4 bases, with 10 bases between the two germline ends. Clones were read by immunoSEQ multiplex PCR, and TCRdb kept only the in-frame ones, dropping some. The sample carries about 150,000 clones, around 89% recorded once. The chain uses TRBV4-1 and TRBJ1-1; possible D gene TRBD1, 5 bases. The clonotype originates from an adult in good health. Sequenced material: peripheral blood, taken on day 0 of AZD1222 vaccination. DNA of the CDR3: TGCGCCAGCAGCCTATGGGGGGTCACTGAAGCTTTCTTT. It codes for CASSLWGVTEAFF.